The sequence of this T cell receptor beta chain was determined in a study of neurological immune-mediated disorders. This clonotype was detected many times. TCRdb redid the calling of the 5' RACE reads with MiXCR, one entry per CDR3 protein. The sample lists roughly 49,000 distinct CDR3 sequences, approximately 12% seen once, with roughly 10% in the top ten. Time point meaning: longitudinal time-point 3. The sequence was collected from a male donor with HTLV-1-associated myelopathy (HAM/TSP). The material sequenced was PBMCs.

The CDR3 nucleotides are TGTGCCAGCAGTGAATTTTTAGCGGGGGGGCGTAATGAGCAGTTCTTC. Translation: CASSEFLAGGRNEQFF. The chain couples TRBV25-1 to TRBJ2-1, with 11 bases fitting TRBD2. The V and J ends lost 1 base and 7 bases, in that order; junction bases with no gene match: 6. The CDR3 loop spans 16 amino acids. CDR1 and CDR2 (germline): MGHDK, SYGVNS.